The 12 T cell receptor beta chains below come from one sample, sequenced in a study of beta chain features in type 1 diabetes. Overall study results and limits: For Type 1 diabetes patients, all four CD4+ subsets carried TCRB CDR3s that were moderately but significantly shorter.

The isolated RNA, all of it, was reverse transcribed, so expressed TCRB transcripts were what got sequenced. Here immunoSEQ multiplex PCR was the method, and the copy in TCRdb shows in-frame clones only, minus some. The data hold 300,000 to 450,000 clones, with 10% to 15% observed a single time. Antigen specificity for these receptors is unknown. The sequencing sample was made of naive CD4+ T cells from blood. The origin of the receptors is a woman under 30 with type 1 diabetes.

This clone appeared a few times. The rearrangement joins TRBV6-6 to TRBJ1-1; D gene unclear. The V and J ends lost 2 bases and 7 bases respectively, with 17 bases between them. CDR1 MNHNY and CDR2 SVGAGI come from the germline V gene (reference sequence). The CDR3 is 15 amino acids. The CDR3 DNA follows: TGTGCCAGCAGTTACCCGCCTGGCCAGGCCTATGAAGCTTTCTTT. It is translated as CASSYPPGQAYEAFF.

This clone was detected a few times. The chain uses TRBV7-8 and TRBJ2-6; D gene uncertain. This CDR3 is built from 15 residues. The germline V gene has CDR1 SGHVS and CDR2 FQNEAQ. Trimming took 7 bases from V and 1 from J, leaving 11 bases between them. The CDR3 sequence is CASMPRSSGANVLTF. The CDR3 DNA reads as TGTGCCAGCATGCCCCGGAGTTCTGGGGCCAACGTCCTGACTTTC.

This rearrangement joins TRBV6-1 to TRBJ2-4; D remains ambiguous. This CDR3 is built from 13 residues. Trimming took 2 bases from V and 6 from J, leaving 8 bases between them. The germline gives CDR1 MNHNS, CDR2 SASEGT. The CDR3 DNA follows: TGTGCCAGCAGTGAAACCCGCGTAAACATTCAGTACTTC. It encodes CASSETRVNIQYF.

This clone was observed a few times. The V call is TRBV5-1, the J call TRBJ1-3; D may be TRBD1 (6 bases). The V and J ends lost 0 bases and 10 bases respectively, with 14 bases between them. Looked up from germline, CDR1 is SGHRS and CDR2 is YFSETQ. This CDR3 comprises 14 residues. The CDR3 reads CASSLASGQRTIYF. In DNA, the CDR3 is TGCGCCAGCAGCTTGGCCTCCGGACAGAGAACCATATATTTT.

CDR3 sequence: CAYPGHHYGYTF. The CDR3 nucleotides are TGTGCCTACCCGGGACACCACTATGGCTACACCTTC. V is TRBV30 and J is TRBJ1-2; a possible D gene is TRBD1 (6 bases). Germline V gene sequence: CDR1 GTSNPN, CDR2 SVGIG (reference sequence). There are 12 residues in the CDR3. Trimming took 7 bases from V and 3 from J, leaving 12 bases between them. Combining the CDR3 with reference TRBV30 and TRBJ1-2 gives the whole variable domain SQTIHQWPATLVQPVGSPLSLECTVEGTSNPNLYWYRQAAGRGLQLLFYSVGIGQISSEVPQNLSASRPQDRQFILSSKKLLLSDSGFYLCAYPGHHYGYTFGSGTRLTVV.

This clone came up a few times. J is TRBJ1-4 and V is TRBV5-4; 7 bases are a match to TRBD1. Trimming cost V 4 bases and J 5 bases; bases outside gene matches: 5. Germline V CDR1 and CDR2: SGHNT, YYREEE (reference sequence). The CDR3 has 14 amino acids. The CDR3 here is CASSPGQTNEKLFF. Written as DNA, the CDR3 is TGTGCCAGCAGCCCGGGACAGACGAATGAAAAACTGTTTTTT.

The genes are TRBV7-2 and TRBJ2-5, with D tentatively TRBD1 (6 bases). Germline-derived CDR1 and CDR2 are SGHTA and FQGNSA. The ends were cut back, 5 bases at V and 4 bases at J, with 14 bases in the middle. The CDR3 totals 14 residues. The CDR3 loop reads CASSGGGISETQYF. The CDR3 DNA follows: TGTGCCAGCAGCGGGGGCGGCATTTCAGAGACCCAGTACTTC.

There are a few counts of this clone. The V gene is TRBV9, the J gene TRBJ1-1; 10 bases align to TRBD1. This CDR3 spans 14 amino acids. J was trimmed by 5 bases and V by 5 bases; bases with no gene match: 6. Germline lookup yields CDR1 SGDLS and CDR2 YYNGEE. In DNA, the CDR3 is TGTGCCAGCAGAGCCGGGACAGGGGAAACTGAAGCTTTCTTT. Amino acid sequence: CASRAGTGETEAFF.

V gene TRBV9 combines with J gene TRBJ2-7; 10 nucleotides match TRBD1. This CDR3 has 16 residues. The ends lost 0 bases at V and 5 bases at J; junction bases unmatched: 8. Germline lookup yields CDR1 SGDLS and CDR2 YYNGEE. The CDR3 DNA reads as TGTGCCAGCAGCGTAGGCCCCGGACAGGGGGACCACGAGCAGTACTTC. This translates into CASSVGPGQGDHEQYF.

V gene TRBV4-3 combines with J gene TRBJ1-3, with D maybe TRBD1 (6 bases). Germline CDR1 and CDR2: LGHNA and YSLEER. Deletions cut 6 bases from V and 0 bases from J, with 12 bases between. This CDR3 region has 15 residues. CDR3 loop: CASRDSHFSGNTIYF. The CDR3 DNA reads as TGCGCCAGCAGGGACAGCCACTTCTCTGGAAACACCATATATTTT.

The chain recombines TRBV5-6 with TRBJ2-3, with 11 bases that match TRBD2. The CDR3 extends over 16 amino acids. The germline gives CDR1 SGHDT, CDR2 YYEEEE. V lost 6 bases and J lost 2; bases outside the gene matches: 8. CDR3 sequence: CASTTSGSGFTDTQYF. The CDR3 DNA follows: TGTGCCAGCACTACTAGCGGGAGCGGGTTCACAGATACGCAGTATTTT.

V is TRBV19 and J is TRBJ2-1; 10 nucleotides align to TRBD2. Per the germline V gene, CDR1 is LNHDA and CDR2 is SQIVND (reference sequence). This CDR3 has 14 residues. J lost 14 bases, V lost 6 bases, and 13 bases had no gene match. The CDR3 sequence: CASSGLAGGSFEFF. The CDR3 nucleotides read TGTGCCAGTAGCGGTTTAGCGGGGGGCTCATTCGAGTTCTTC.